The clone carrying this T cell receptor beta chain has a count of ten or more. TCRdb analysed the RT-PCR reads with MiXCR anew, one entry per CDR3 protein. Of almost 700,000 distinct CDR3 sequences listed, about 14% are singletons. The receptor comes from a female donor in good health, serving as a healthy control. The sequenced material came from memory CD4+ T cells from blood.

This CDR3 reads CAISESGGDYNEQFF. CDR3 in DNA: TGTGCCATCAGTGAGTCAGGAGGGGACTACAATGAGCAGTTCTTC. The chain recombines TRBV10-3 with TRBJ2-1; a weak D match, TRBD2 (6 bases). The germline CDR1 and CDR2 sequences are ENHRY and SYGVKD. Trimming cost V 0 bases and J 3 bases, with 9 bases left between them. CDR3 length: 15 amino acids.